What follows are 15 T cell receptor beta chains derived from one specimen sequenced in a study of shared clonotypes between healthy human individuals. Using immunoSEQ multiplex PCR, the repertoire was profiled, and TCRdb retains in-frame clones only, with some absent. The profile shows about 490,000 clones, around three quarters of them singletons. The sequenced sample consisted of PBMCs. The receptors derive from a woman aged 40-49 years in good health. Some clones in this sample may be carry-over from other donors' samples.

The sample holds many counts of this clone. The chain recombines TRBV10-3 with TRBJ1-6; 9 bases are shared with TRBD1. The germline V gene encodes CDR1 ENHRY and CDR2 SYGVKD. V trimming: 3 bases; J trimming: 5 bases; junction bases outside the gene matches: 2. The CDR3 loop spans 15 amino acids. Written as DNA, the CDR3 is TGTGCCATCAGTGAAGGGACAGGGAATAATTCACCCCTCCACTTT. Its translation is CAISEGTGNNSPLHF.

V is TRBV7-3 and J is TRBJ1-1, with D uncertain. The CDR3 has 13 residues. Trimming removed 2 bases from V and 5 bases from J, with 9 bases in between. The V gene's germline CDR1 is SGHTA and CDR2 FQGTGA. The CDR3: CASSLGYRTEAFF. The CDR3 DNA reads TGTGCCAGCAGCTTAGGGTACCGGACTGAAGCTTTCTTT.

This clone came up many times. CDR3 residues: CASSQGRHYSEAFF. In DNA, the CDR3 is TGTGCCAGCAGCCAAGGGAGGCATTATTCAGAAGCTTTCTTT. The genes are TRBV14 and TRBJ1-1; D is unresolved. The V gene's germline CDR1 is SGHDN and CDR2 FVKESK. Trimming left V 1 base short and J 8 bases short, with 14 bases between. CDR3 length: 14 amino acids. Combining the CDR3 with reference TRBV14 and TRBJ1-1 gives the whole variable domain EAGVTQFPSHSVIEKGQTVTLRCDPISGHDNLYWYRRVMGKEIKFLLHFVKESKQDESGMPNNRFLAERTGGTYSTLKVQPAELEDSGVYFCASSQGRHYSEAFFGQGTRLTVV.

The chain recombines TRBV9 with TRBJ2-7; D gene uncertain. There are 14 residues in the CDR3. Germline assignment: CDR1 SGDLS and CDR2 YYNGEE. V was cut by 0 bases and J by 0 bases, with 7 bases left in between. CDR3 DNA sequence: TGTGCCAGCAGCGTAGTCCCTAGCTCCTACGAGCAGTACTTC. Translated: CASSVVPSSYEQYF.

The chain is built from TRBV18 and TRBJ1-1; 10 bases agree with TRBD1. The CDR3 is 15 amino acids. V shed 1 base and J 7 bases; nucleotides not matched to a gene: 6. Germline V gene sequence: CDR1 KGHSH, CDR2 LQKENI. In DNA form, the CDR3 reads TGTGCCAGCTCACCACTGACAGGGGGCTCGGGTGAAGCTTTCTTT. As protein: CASSPLTGGSGEAFF.

This sequence joins TRBV6-1 and TRBJ2-7; D not resolved. Germline V gene lookup returns CDR1 MNHNS and CDR2 SASEGT. V lost 6 bases and J 5 bases, leaving 8 bases between the germline ends. The length of the CDR3 is 11 residues. CDR3 sequence: CASSAVHEQYF. The DNA of the CDR3 is TGTGCCAGCAGCGCAGTACACGAGCAGTACTTC.

This chain connects TRBV5-1 to TRBJ1-1, with D maybe TRBD1 (6 bases). Germline values: CDR1 SGHRS, CDR2 YFSETQ. V shed 2 bases and J shed 1 base, with 12 bases lying between them. The CDR3 length is 15 residues. Here the CDR3 reads CASSFEGHQNTEAFF. The CDR3 region has the DNA TGCGCCAGCAGCTTCGAGGGACACCAGAACACTGAAGCTTTCTTT.

The chain employs TRBV29-1 and TRBJ2-1; D might be TRBD1 (5 bases). Trimming removed 6 bases from V and 0 bases from J, with 18 bases in between. Germline values: CDR1 SQVTM, CDR2 ANQGSEA. This CDR3 has 16 residues. CDR3 in amino acids: CSVAPRQPGSYNEQFF. CDR3 DNA sequence: TGCAGCGTCGCTCCACGACAGCCAGGCTCCTACAATGAGCAGTTCTTC.

V usage is TRBV9 and J usage is TRBJ2-2, with D tentatively TRBD2 (5 bases). Looked up from germline, CDR1 is SGDLS and CDR2 is YYNGEE. The CDR3 has 16 residues. V was pared by 0 bases and J by 0 bases, with 9 bases between. The DNA for the CDR3 is TGTGCCAGCAGCGTAGTCGACTACGCGAACACCGGGGAGCTGTTTTTT. Its translation is CASSVVDYANTGELFF.

The chain recombines TRBV9 with TRBJ2-3; D is possibly TRBD2 (5 bases). Germline-derived CDR1 and CDR2 are SGDLS and YYNGEE. V lost 1 base and J lost 3, with 9 bases in between. The CDR3 is made up of 14 amino acids. The CDR3 spells CASSVTRTTDTQYF. In DNA form, the CDR3 reads TGTGCCAGCAGCGTAACCCGGACTACAGATACGCAGTATTTT.

V and J are TRBV5-4 and TRBJ2-7; 8 bases align to TRBD1. The V and J ends lost 0 bases and 3 bases, in that order; junction bases with no gene match: 5. CDR3 length equals 15 residues. In germline, CDR1 is SGHNT, CDR2 YYREEE (reference sequence). CDR3 sequence reads: CASSLGRTGFYEQYF. In DNA form, the CDR3 reads TGTGCCAGCAGCTTGGGCCGGACAGGGTTCTACGAGCAGTACTTC.

This rearrangement joins TRBV6-1 to TRBJ2-5, with TRBD2 identical over 7 bases. The V segment lost 4 bases and the J segment 1 base; nucleotides outside the gene matches: 9. The CDR3 is made up of 16 amino acids. Germline CDR1 MNHNS, CDR2 SASEGT. Written as DNA, the CDR3 is TGTGCCAGCAGTGTACTTCTAGCGGTGCCCCAAGAGACCCAGTACTTC. Its protein product is CASSVLLAVPQETQYF.

This clone came up a few times. The chain combines TRBV7-2 with TRBJ2-2, with 8 bases lining up with TRBD1. Per germline, CDR1 SGHTA and CDR2 FQGNSA. The length of the CDR3 is 14 residues. Losses at the gene ends were 5 bases for V and 7 bases for J; bases not matched to a gene: 6. The CDR3 protein is CASSPTGVDGELFF. CDR3 DNA: TGTGCCAGCAGCCCGACAGGGGTGGACGGGGAGCTGTTTTTT.

DNA of the CDR3: TGTGCCAGCAGCCGGGAGGGGGTGGAGACCCAGTACTTC. Amino acids: CASSREGVETQYF. The rearrangement joins TRBV6-1 to TRBJ2-5; 8 bases align to TRBD2. With V trimmed by 6 bases and J by 5 bases, 5 bases remained unmatched. This CDR3 comprises 13 residues. From germline, CDR1 is MNHNS and CDR2 SASEGT.

This sequence joins TRBV6-5 and TRBJ2-2; tentatively, D is TRBD1 (5 bases). Germline CDR1 is MNHEY and CDR2 is SVGAGI. V was cut by 5 bases and J by 7 bases, with 8 bases left in between. This CDR3 comprises 12 residues. The CDR3 protein is CASSPQGGELFF. The CDR3 nucleotides read TGTGCCAGCAGTCCCCAGGGCGGGGAGCTGTTTTTT.